This T cell receptor beta chain was obtained from a study of long-term antiretroviral therapy in people with HIV. As for this clone: Antigen specificity is unknown.

An immunoSEQ assay, version v3.0, was performed at survey level. Repertoires were generated with immunoSEQ multiplex PCR, while TCRdb's copy carries only in-frame clones and drops some. The sample includes over 30,000 clones, 70% to 80% seen only once; the top ten take under 4%. Between the trimmed V and J ends, which lost 0 bases and 4 bases, there was a span of 7 bases. Germline V gene data show CDR1 as KGHSH and CDR2 as LQKENI. This CDR3 comprises 14 residues. Study-level findings and limits: Relative to control repertoires, HIV repertoires exhibited narrower CDR3 length ranges.

The chain combines TRBV18 with TRBJ2-1; D ambiguous. This receptor was taken from a man between 18 and 29 years old with HIV. The specimen comprised unsorted PBMCs, sampled 1.9 years after starting antiretroviral therapy. The CDR3 is CASSPPSSYNEQFF. The CDR3 coding sequence is TGTGCCAGCTCACCACCGTCCTCTTACAATGAGCAGTTCTTC. Combining the CDR3 with reference TRBV18 and TRBJ2-1 gives the whole variable domain NAGVMQNPRHLVRRRGQEARLRCSPMKGHSHVYWYRQLPEEGLKFMVYLQKENIIDESGMPKERFSAEFPKEGPSILRIQQVVRGDSAAYFCASSPPSSYNEQFFGPGTRLTVL.